The sequence of this TCR beta chain was determined in a study of cytomegalovirus exposure and HLA in healthy donors. Findings of the study overall: In a later analysis, across HLA loci, associated TCR counts were highest for DRB1, lowest for HLA-C. There were several of the most significant clusters that appeared linked to common viral pathogens in a later analysis. TCR beta chains numbering some 160 were designated cytomegalovirus-associated.

A word on this clone: Antigen specificity is unknown.

Both 60 Vbeta primers and 13 Jbeta primers went into the PCR. TCRdb keeps only in-frame clones here, not all; method: immunoSEQ multiplex PCR. The sample has over 85,000 clones; more than 75% are singletons. Trimming shortened V by 8 bases and J by 4 bases, and 9 bases separated the two germline ends. CDR3 length equals 12 residues. Germline lookup yields CDR1 MNHEY and CDR2 SVGAGI. Sequenced input: PBMCs. The V gene is TRBV6-5, the J gene TRBJ2-1; unclear D gene. The receptor was isolated from a middle-aged man in good health and CMV-seronegative. The CDR3, as DNA: TGTGCCAGCCTGGGCCCTTACAATGAGCAGTTCTTC. Its protein product is CASLGPYNEQFF.